A few counts support the clone carrying this TCR beta chain. These data originate in a study of response to subunit inactivated influenza vaccine. TCRdb reprocessed the RT-PCR reads with MiXCR, giving one entry per CDR3 protein. The table includes approximately 520,000 distinct CDR3 sequences, approximately 15% detected once. The germline V gene encodes CDR1 LGHNA and CDR2 YNFKEQ. Trimming took 0 bases from V and 5 from J, leaving 7 bases between them. The CDR3 runs to 13 residues. This chain links TRBV4-2 with TRBJ2-5; no reliable D call. This clonotype was obtained from a man between 50 and 69 years old who received an inactivated influenza vaccine. This material consisted of CD4+ T cells sorted from PBMCs, taken less than 30 months after vaccination. CDR3 nucleotide sequence: TGTGCCAGCAGCCAAGAATACGCGGAGACCCAGTACTTC. This codes for CASSQEYAETQYF.